This T cell receptor (beta chain) was sequenced in a study of shared clonotypes between healthy human individuals. Across the study: Researchers assigned three CD4 naive, three CD4 memory, two CD8 naive and one CD8 memory plate to each donor.

TCRdb keeps only in-frame clones here, not all; method: immunoSEQ multiplex PCR. The sample consists of some 2 million clones, 90% to 95% of them appearing once. Trimming pared 5 bases from V and 1 base from J, leaving 8 bases between. The germline gives CDR1 MNHEY, CDR2 SMNVEV (reference sequence). This CDR3 has 14 residues. The rearrangement uses TRBV27 and TRBJ2-2; D is undetermined. Sequencing was carried out using naive CD4+ T cells sorted from blood. Stated subset: CD45RA+ positively selected. This TCR came from a man aged 18 to 30 in good health. The CDR3 protein is CASSQGRNTGELFF. The CDR3 bases are TGTGCCAGCAGTCAAGGCAGGAACACCGGGGAGCTGTTTTTT.